Listed here is a single T cell receptor beta chain. Its antigen is unknown. This sample stems from a study of T cell clones after liver transplantation. About the study: Samples came pre-transplant, pre-randomization before withdrawal, and post-randomization after withdrawal ended. Whole-study results and caveats: Migration into the graft, not deletion, may explain lost graft donor-reactive T cells. In two subjects, few donor cells limited the measurable donor-reactive repertoire.

Only in-frame clones appear in the TCRdb table, and some are missing; sequencing was by immunoSEQ multiplex PCR. The data contain around 51,000 clones, less than 90% of them singletons. CD3+CD4+ and CD3+CD8+ cells were FACS-sorted from thawed unstimulated PBMCs. Germline V lookup: CDR1 SEHNR, CDR2 FQNEAQ (reference sequence). V lost 0 bases to trimming and J lost 2 bases, with 7 bases between them. This CDR3 comprises 14 residues. V and J are TRBV7-9 and TRBJ2-5, with D unresolved. Sample: CD8+ T cells from blood, taken 12 months after liver transplant. The clonotype comes from a human patient who received a liver transplant. Some T cells may be provided by the graft donor. CDR3 loop: CASSLAPFQETQYF. The DNA of the CDR3 is TGTGCCAGCAGCTTAGCGCCGTTTCAAGAGACCCAGTACTTC. The full variable domain, completed using reference TRBV7-9 and TRBJ2-5, is DTGVSQNPRHKITKRGQNVTFRCDPISEHNRLYWYRQTLGQGPEFLTYFQNEAQLEKSRLLSDRFSAERPKGSFSTLEIQRTEQGDSAMYLCASSLAPFQETQYFGPGTRLLVL.